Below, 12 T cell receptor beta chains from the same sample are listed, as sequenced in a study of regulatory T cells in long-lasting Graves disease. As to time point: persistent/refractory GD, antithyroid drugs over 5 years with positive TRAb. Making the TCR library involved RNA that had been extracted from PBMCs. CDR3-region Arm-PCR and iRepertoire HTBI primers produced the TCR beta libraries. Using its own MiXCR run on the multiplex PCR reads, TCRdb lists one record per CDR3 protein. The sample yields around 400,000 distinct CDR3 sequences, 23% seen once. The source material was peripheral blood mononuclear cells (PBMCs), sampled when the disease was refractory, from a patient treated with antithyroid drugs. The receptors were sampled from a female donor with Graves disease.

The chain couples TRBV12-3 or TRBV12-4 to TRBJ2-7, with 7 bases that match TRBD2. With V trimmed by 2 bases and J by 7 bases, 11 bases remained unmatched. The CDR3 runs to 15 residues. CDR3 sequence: CASSLRAGAMWEQYF. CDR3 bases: TGTGCCAGCAGTTTAAGGGCGGGAGCAATGTGGGAGCAGTACTTC.

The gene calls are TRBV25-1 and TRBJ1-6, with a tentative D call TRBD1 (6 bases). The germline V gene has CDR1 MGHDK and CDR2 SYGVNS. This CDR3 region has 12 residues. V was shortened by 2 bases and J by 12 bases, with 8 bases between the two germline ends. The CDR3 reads CASSERGQPLHF. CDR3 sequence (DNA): TGTGCCAGCAGTGAAAGGGGACAACCCCTCCACTTT. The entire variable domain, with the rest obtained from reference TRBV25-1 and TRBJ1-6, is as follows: EADIYQTPRYLVIGTGKKITLECSQTMGHDKMYWYQQDPGMELHLIHYSYGVNSTEKGDLSSESTVSRIRTEHFPLTLESARPSHTSQYLCASSERGQPLHFGNGTRLTVT.

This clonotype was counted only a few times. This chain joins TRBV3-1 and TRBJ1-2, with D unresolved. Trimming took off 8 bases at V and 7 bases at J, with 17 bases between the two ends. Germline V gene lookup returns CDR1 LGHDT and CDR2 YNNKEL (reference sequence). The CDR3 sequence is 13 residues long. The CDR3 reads CASATTGSSGYTF. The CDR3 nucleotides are TGTGCCAGCGCTACAACCGGGTCATCTGGCTACACCTTC. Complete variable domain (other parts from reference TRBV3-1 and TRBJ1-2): DTAVSQTPKYLVTQMGNDKSIKCEQNLGHDTMYWYKQDSKKFLKIMFSYNNKELIINETVPNRFSPKSPDKAHLNLHINSLELGDSAVYFCASATTGSSGYTFGSGTRLTVV.

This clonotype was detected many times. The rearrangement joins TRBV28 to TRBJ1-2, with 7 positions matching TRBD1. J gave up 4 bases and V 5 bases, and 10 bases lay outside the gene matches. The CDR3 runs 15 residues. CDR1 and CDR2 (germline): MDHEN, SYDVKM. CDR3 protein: CASSPDRRRVYGYTF. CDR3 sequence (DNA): TGTGCCAGCAGTCCGGACAGGAGAAGGGTCTATGGCTACACCTTC.

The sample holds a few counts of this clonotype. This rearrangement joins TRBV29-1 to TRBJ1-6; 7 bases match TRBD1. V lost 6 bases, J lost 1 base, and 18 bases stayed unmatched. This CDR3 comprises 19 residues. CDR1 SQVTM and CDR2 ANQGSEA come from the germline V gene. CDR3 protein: CSVKLGVQGNQSYNSPLHF. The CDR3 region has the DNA TGCAGCGTCAAATTGGGTGTACAGGGGAATCAGTCCTATAATTCACCCCTCCACTTT.

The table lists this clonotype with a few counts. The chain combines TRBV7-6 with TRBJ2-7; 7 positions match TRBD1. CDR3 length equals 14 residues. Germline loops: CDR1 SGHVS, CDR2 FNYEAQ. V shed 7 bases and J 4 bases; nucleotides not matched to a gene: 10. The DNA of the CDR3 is TGTGCCAGCAACCCCATGGGACAGCCGTACGAGCAGTACTTC. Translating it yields CASNPMGQPYEQYF.

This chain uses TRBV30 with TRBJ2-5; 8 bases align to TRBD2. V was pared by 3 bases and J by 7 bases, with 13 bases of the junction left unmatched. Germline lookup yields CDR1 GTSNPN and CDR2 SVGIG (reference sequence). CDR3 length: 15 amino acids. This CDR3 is CAWSASGQRRGTQYF. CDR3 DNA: TGTGCCTGGAGCGCTAGCGGGCAACGACGAGGGACCCAGTACTTC.

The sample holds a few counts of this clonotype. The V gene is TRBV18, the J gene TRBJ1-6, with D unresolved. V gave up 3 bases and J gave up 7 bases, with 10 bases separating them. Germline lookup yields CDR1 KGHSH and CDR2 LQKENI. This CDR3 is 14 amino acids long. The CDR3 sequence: CASSPGSVNSPLHF. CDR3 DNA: TGTGCCAGCTCACCCGGTTCGGTCAATTCACCCCTCCACTTT.

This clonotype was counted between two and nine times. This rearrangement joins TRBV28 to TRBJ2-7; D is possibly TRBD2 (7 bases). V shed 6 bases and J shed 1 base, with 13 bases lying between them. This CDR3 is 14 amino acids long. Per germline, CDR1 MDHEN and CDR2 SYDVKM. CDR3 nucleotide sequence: TGTGCCAGCAGGGGGGCGGGAGTTTCCTACGAGCAGTACTTC. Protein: CASRGAGVSYEQYF.

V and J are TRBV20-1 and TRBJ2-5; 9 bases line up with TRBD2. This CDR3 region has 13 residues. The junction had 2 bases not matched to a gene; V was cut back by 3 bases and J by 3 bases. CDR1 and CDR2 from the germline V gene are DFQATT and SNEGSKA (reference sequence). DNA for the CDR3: TGCAGTGCTAGGGGACTAGCCGAAGAGACCCAGTACTTC. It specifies CSARGLAEETQYF.

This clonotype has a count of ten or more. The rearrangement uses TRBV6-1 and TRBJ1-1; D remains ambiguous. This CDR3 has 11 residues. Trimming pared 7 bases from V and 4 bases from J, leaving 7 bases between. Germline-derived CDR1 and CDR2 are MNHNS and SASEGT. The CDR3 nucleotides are TGTGCCAGCATACGGGCCACTGAAGCTTTCTTT. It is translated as CASIRATEAFF.

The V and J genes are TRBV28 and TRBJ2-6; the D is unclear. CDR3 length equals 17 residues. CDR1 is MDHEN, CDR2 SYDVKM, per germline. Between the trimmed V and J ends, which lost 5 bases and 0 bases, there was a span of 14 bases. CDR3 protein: CASSDPRDVSGANVLTF. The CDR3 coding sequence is TGTGCCAGCAGTGATCCTCGCGACGTCTCTGGGGCCAACGTCCTGACTTTC. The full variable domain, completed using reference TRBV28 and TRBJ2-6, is DVKVTQSSRYLVKRTGEKVFLECVQDMDHENMFWYRQDPGLGLRLIYFSYDVKMKEKGDIPEGYSVSREKKERFSLILESASTNQTSMYLCASSDPRDVSGANVLTFGAGSRLTVL.